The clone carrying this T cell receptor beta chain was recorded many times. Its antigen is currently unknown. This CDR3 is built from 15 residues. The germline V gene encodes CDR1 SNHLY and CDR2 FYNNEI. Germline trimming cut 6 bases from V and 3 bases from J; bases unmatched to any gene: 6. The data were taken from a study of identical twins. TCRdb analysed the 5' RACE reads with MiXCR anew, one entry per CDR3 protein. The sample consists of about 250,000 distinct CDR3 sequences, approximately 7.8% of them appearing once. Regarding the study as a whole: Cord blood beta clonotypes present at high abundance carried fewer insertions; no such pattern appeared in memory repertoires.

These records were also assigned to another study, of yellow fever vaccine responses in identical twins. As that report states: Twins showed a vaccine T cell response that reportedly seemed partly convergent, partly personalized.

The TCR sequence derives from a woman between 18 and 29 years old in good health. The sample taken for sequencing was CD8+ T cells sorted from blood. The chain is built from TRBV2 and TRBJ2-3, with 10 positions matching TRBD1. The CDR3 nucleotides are TGTGCCAGCAGCCTGACAGGGGGCACAACAGATACGCAGTATTTT. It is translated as CASSLTGGTTDTQYF.